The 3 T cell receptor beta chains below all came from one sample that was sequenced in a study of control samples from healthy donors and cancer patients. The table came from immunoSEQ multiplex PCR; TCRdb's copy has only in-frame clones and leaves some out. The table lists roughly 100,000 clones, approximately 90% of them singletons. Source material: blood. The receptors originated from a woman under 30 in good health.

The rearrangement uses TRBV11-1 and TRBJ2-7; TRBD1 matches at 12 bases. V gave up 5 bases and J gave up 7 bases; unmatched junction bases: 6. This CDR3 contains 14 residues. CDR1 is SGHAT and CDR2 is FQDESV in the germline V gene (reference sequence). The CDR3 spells CASSRDRGPDEQYF. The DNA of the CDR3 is TGTGCCAGCAGCCGGGACAGGGGGCCGGATGAGCAGTACTTC. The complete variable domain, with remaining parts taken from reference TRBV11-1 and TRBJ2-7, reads EAEVAQSPRYKITEKSQAVAFWCDPISGHATLYWYRQILGQGPELLVQFQDESVVDDSQLPKDRFSAERLKGVDSTLKIQPAELGDSAMYLCASSRDRGPDEQYFGPGTRLTVT.

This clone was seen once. CDR3 DNA: TGTGCCACCAGTGACCCGGGACAGGATGGCTACACCTTC. Translation: CATSDPGQDGYTF. The chain links TRBV24-1 to TRBJ1-2, with TRBD1 matching over 8 bases. This CDR3 contains 13 residues. CDR1 KGHDR and CDR2 SFDVKD come from the germline V gene. J lost 6 bases, V lost 4 bases, and 3 bases had no gene match.

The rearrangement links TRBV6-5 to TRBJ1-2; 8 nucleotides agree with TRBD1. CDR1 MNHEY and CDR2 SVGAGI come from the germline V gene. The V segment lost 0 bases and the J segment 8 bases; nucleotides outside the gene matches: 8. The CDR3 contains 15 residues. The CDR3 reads CASSYSFRQGAGYTF. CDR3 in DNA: TGTGCCAGCAGTTACTCGTTTAGGCAGGGGGCGGGCTACACCTTC.